This T cell receptor beta chain was identified during a study of cytomegalovirus exposure and HLA in healthy donors (TCRdb year 2017). Background on the whole study: According to an earlier analysis of around 600 of the donors, some 170 million T cells yielded approximately 120 million unique TCR beta sequences and 250 to 350 Gb of sequence data. An early release covering approximately 600 HLA-typed donors comprised about 290 gigabases of sequencing data and about 90 million unique TCR sequences. Of the approximately 400 genotyped donors, approximately 80% fell in the genetic ancestry cluster associated with self-reported Caucasian donors. The study was designed to test whether signatures of past pathogen exposure could be identified by cataloging public T cell receptors. The study used immunosequencing to profile the T cell repertoires of under 700 subjects and linked those repertoires to cytomegalovirus serostatus. Besides the first cohort of 500 to 700 subjects, a separate validation cohort made up of roughly 120 different subjects was used. To predict cytomegalovirus infection status, the study brought together high-throughput TCR immunosequencing, statistical association of individual TCRs with disease status, and machine learning. In a later analysis, previously published TCR beta repertoires from 600 to 850 donors were re-analyzed and high-resolution HLA genotyping was added so that TCR occurrence patterns could be studied. The later analysis used no new phenotypic data to find candidate immune exposures, relying instead on TCR beta sequences and their occurrence across donors. To decide whether each TCR beta V gene segment behaved as functional or pseudogenic, an earlier analysis of several hundred of the donors relied on high-throughput TCR beta sequencing. Alongside the repertoire data, information on donor age, sex, ethnicity and CMV serostatus was compiled. A later genetic analysis took genome-wide SNP genotypes for about 55% of the 666 donors and used that subset as a discovery cohort. Every discovery cohort repertoire had been produced on one sequencing platform. HLA typing covered class I and class II loci at four-digit resolution. The number of typed donors differed by locus: about 620-630 for A, B, C, DRB1 and DQB1; approximately 530 for DQA1; fewer than 610 for DPA1; and some 430 for DPB1. Roughly 5 DR-DQ haplotypes were handled as single units for association and clustering, since linkage in the cohort was strong. On average, roughly 240,000 unique TCR beta nucleotide sequences were sequenced per donor among 350 to 400 genotyped donors of the cohort, with roughly 20% of those sequences being non-productive.

Library construction relied on the immunoSEQ multiplex PCR assay. For the multiplex PCR, a mixture combining 60 forward primers for TCR Vbeta segments and 13 reverse primers for TCR Jbeta segments was used. A multiplex PCR assay on genomic DNA amplified the CDR3 region of rearranged TCR beta genes. Amplified TCR beta libraries were sequenced as 87-base-pair reads on the Illumina HiSeq System. Turning to the authors' computational methods: A later analysis counted approximately 74 million unique TCR beta chains across the 666 repertoires, and 10 million to 11 million of these chains were shared by at least two donors. Raw reads were error-corrected and collapsed into unique sequences with a nearest-neighbor algorithm that merged closely related sequences to remove PCR and sequencing errors. Alignment of CDR3 sequences to IMGT reference sequences was used to assign V, D and J gene segments. For a sequence to be retained, a match of at least six nucleotides to both a V gene segment and a J gene segment was required. A rearrangement was called productive if the CDR3 had no stop codons and remained in frame with V and J, and every other rearrangement was called non-productive. Following IMGT convention, CDR3 was defined as the stretch from the second conserved V-encoded cysteine to the conserved J-encoded phenylalanine. The earlier analysis of about 610 of the donors excluded sequences that lacked an unambiguous match to a single V gene segment. In an earlier analysis of 450 to 750 of the donors, a V segment was called functional when productive rearrangements were above 56.7%, and segregating when the standard deviation between donors exceeded 5%. A statistical classification framework was built for diagnosing cytomegalovirus status from the catalog of TCR beta chain sequences. In a later analysis, TCR nucleotide sequences were compared against IMGT/GENE-DB human TR gene sequences so that V and J genes could be assigned. In a later analysis, CDR3 sequences and most-parsimonious VDJ recombination scenarios were assigned using the TCRdist pipeline. A later analysis defined each TCR beta chain by its CDR3 amino acid sequence plus V-gene family, and excluded reads lacking a unique V-gene family. A later analysis removed 550 to 650 highly shared, low-generation-probability nucleotide sequences to deal with suspected cross-contamination and a sequencing artifact. In a later analysis, a clonal expansion index for each public chain was calculated from normalized within-repertoire ranks of inferred template counts. Generation probabilities in a later analysis came from a VDJ recombination model fitted to out-of-frame rearrangements, and those results were checked against IGoR. Hypergeometric tests were used in a later analysis to score TCR-TCR, TCR-HLA and TCR-CMV co-occurrence, with a repertoire-size bias correction applied to the TCR pairs. To estimate false discovery rates, a later analysis permuted the HLA or CMV assignments 20 times. A later analysis grouped co-occurring TCRs with DBSCAN, adding TCRdist sequence similarity when clustering within HLA-allele-positive subsets. Repertoires with fewer than 30,000 or more than 120,000 public chains were left out of co-occurrence clustering, as were about 5 repertoires with anomalous nucleotide sharing. Not all clones reach the TCRdb copy of this immuneACCESS table, which keeps in-frame sequences only. Checked studies attribute under half of the gap to unresolved V genes and leave the rest unexplained. V and J calls and clone size are given by that table; D and trimming were obtained from the DNA. The sample table records 150,000 to 200,000 clones; more than 85% of these occur just once. Jointly, the top ten make up approximately 1.9% of the sample.

V ends up 1 base short and J 4 bases short, with an unmatched junction base count of 5. Measured from the cysteine to the phenylalanine, the CDR3 is 15 residues long. Only the CDR3 part of the read is kept: 45 bases, read in frame from the first base. CDR1 SGHRS and CDR2 YFSETQ were looked up in the germline V gene. On the study overall, not on this receptor specifically: In a later analysis, 15,000 to 20,000 TCR beta sequences were associated with specific HLA alleles at a false discovery rate of 0.05. A few of the identified cytomegalovirus-associated TCR beta chains were confirmed in vitro to be specific for cytomegalovirus antigens. Roughly uniform sequencing depth across donors was assumed in presence/absence analyses, although this assumption may not hold. In a later genetic analysis, a missense DCLRE1C variant was associated with V-gene and J-gene trimming of TCR beta chains, and the association was replicated in an independent cohort. In both the original and validation cohorts, the classifier was reported to diagnose cytomegalovirus status with high specificity and sensitivity. In a later analysis, HLA-associated TCR beta chains were found to be more clonally expanded and to have lower generation probabilities than equally common non-associated chains. When HLA alleles, especially DR and DQ, strongly co-occurred, TCR associations were difficult to assign to individual alleles. Correlated functional status among segregating V segments might be attributable to linkage disequilibrium, but an unknown experimental factor could not be ruled out. In a later genetic analysis, fewer N-insertions in productive TCRs were reported among donors in an Asian-associated ancestry cluster than the roughly 700-donor mean. The cohort was sequenced for TCR beta chains only, and without alpha or paired-chain data the features that could be detected were limited. For the cohort, immune exposure information was limited to CMV serostatus. Broadly in line with IMGT annotations, most TCR beta V segments showed up in productive rearrangements about 87% or about 30% of the time in an earlier analysis of 587 of the donors. Because counts were too low, seventeen rarely observed V segments, including chromosome 9 orphons, were excluded from the earlier analysis of about 500 of the donors. A cluster of highly shared sequence variants was judged likely to be a technical artifact of the sequencing pipeline. A further reported finding was that TCR beta sequences accurately predicted the HLA-A and HLA-B alleles for most subjects in the first cohort. A later analysis found that most CMV-associated TCR beta chains appeared HLA-restricted, with HLA associations seemingly driven largely by CMV exposure. In the study, some 160 TCR beta chains were listed as associated with cytomegalovirus. According to a later analysis, parvovirus B19, influenza, CMV and Epstein-Barr virus appeared linked to several top co-occurrence clusters. Some IMGT-functional V segments, including TRBV6-2 and TRBV6-3, could not be told apart with the 87-base-pair reads, so those segments were excluded. The authors suggested that the approach could potentially be generalized to other disease states and immunological phenotypes. While some public TCRs were present in many individuals, most TCR sequences turned up only very rarely across donors. A later analysis found that TCR association rates varied across HLA loci, with DRB1 alleles showing the most associated TCRs and HLA-C alleles the fewest. Because HLA typing was missing for some donors at each locus, association tests included only the typed subset.

The cohort comprised around 690 healthy bone marrow donors. At the time of sampling, every cohort member was nominally healthy, though immune exposures that went unrecorded were likely present. The donor was CMV seronegative and was included in the group of approximately 350 seronegative cohort members. Every donor gave a peripheral blood sample, and the peripheral blood mononuclear cells from that sample were used for TCR beta sequencing. Genomic DNA extraction from the blood cell samples was performed with the Qiagen DNeasy Blood Extraction Kit. Notes on this clone: No cognate antigen has been identified for it. One base away there is no much larger clone; base qualities are not given.

The V and J genes are TRBV5-1 and TRBJ2-3, and 8 junction bases match TRBD2. Sequencing was carried out using PBMCs. This TCR was sampled from a woman aged 18-29 years in good health and CMV-seronegative. The CDR3 amino acid sequence is: CASSLLGGAPDTQYF. The nucleotides are TGCGCCAGCAGCTTGCTCGGGGGGGCACCAGATACGCAGTATTTT.